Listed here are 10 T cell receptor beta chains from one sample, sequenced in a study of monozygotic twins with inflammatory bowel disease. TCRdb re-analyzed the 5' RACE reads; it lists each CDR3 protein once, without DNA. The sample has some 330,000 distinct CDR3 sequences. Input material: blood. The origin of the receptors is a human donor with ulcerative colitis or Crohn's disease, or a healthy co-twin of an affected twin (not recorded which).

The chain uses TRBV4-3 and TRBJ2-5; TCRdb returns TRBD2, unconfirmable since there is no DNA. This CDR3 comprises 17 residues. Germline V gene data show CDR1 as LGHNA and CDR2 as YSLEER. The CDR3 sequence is CASSHLSRVSGRETQYF.

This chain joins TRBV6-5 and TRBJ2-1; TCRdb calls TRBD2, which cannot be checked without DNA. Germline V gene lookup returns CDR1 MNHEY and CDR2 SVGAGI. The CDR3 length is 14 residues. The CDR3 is CASSYSILAFEQFF.

The CDR3 here is CACQLSSYEQYF. The chain employs TRBV30 and TRBJ2-7. This CDR3 is 12 amino acids long. The germline V gene has CDR1 GTSNPN and CDR2 SVGIG (reference sequence).

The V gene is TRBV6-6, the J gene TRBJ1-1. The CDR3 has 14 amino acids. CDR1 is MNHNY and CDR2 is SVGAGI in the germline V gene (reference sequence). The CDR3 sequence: CASSKDGLFTEAFF.

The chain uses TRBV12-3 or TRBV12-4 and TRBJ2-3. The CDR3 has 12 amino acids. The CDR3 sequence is CASSLRTDTQYF.

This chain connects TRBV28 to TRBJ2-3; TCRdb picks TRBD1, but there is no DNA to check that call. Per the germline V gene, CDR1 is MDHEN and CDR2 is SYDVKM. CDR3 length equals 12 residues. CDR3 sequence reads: CASSFSGVTQYF. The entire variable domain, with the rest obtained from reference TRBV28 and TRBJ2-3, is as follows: DVKVTQSSRYLVKRTGEKVFLECVQDMDHENMFWYRQDPGLGLRLIYFSYDVKMKEKGDIPEGYSVSREKKERFSLILESASTNQTSMYLCASSFSGVTQYFGPGTRLTVL.

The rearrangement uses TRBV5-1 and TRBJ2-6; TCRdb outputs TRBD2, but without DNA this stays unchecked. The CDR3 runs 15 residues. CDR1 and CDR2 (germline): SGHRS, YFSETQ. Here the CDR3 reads CASSRDYSGANVLTF.

CDR3 sequence reads: CASSTQREGGTQYF. This chain joins TRBV5-4 and TRBJ2-3; TCRdb reports TRBD1, a call that lacks DNA to check it against. CDR1 is SGHNT and CDR2 is YYREEE in the germline V gene (reference sequence). The length of the CDR3 is 14 residues.

The CDR3 reads CSARDLRGGPLMNTEAFF. This chain joins TRBV20-1 and TRBJ1-1; the TCRdb D gene call, TRBD1, has no DNA to confirm it. From germline, CDR1 is DFQATT and CDR2 SNEGSKA (reference sequence). The CDR3 is 18 amino acids.

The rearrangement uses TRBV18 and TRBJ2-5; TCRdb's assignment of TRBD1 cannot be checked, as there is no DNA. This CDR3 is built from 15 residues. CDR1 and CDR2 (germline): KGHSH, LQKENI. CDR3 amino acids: CASQGQDGSQETQYF. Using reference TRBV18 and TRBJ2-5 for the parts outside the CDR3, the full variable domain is NAGVMQNPRHLVRRRGQEARLRCSPMKGHSHVYWYRQLPEEGLKFMVYLQKENIIDESGMPKERFSAEFPKEGPSILRIQQVVRGDSAAYFCASQGQDGSQETQYFGPGTRLLVL.